This T cell receptor (beta chain) was recorded in a study of post-analysis software for immune sequencing data (dated by TCRdb to the mid-2010s). Regarding the study in general: The recorded disease courses included relapsing-remitting, secondary progressive and progressive-relapsing multiple sclerosis, and some patients had no subtype annotation. The multiple sclerosis patient repertoires were compared with approximately 11 previously published healthy control repertoires from donors aged 6 to 25 years. A subset of samples was prepared in parallel using single-end sample barcoding, then pooled and co-amplified after Illumina adapter ligation. Here is what the overall study found, with its caveats: Patients showed significantly higher frequencies than controls for 4 or 5 TRBV segments, among them TRBV5-6, TRBV5-1 and TRBV20-1. Significantly lower normalized Chao1 diversity was found in multiple sclerosis patients than in controls, suggesting substantial peripheral T-cell clonal expansion. Direct clustering with F measure revealed strong co-clustering of samples prepared in the same batch, which led to a batch-effect correction. The multiple sclerosis patient group was slightly younger than the control group.

The CDR1 and CDR2 encoded by the germline V gene are SNHLY and FYNNEI. The germline V and J ends show losses of 2 bases and 5 bases respectively, and no gene match explains 5 bases of the junction. From the cysteine up to the phenylalanine, the CDR3 has a length of 14 residues. Only CDR3 DNA remains: 42 bases, in frame from the first base. To demonstrate the VDJtools post-analysis software, TCR beta repertoires were profiled from the peripheral blood of over ten young patients with multiple sclerosis. The multiple sclerosis patients were children and adolescents between roughly 6 and 16 years of age. The library was obtained by PCR. The sequencer listed for this sample is Illumina HiSeq 2500. To reduce PCR and sequencing biases, unique molecular identifiers were built into the TCR beta cDNA libraries. Per 1 to 10 million input T cells, roughly 0.5 million cDNA molecules were obtained, such that each molecule approximated one T cell. The patient libraries were prepared and sequenced with the same protocol used for the earlier healthy control dataset. Within a given batch, samples were prepared together, multiplexed and sequenced on the same HiSeq lane. As for how the authors treated the data: MIGEC handled the raw barcoded reads, throwing out single-read molecular identifier groups before consensus assembly and CDR3 extraction. VDJtools was used for post-analysis of the clonotype tables, with diversity normalized by down-sampling every dataset to the smallest sample size. In repertoire overlap clustering, CDR3 amino acid sequences, but not nucleotide sequences, were matched to correct batch-related cross-sample contamination. Using fastp trimming at Q25 and MiXCR clonotype assembly, TCRdb reanalyzed the public sequencing data and kept in-frame beta chains. Rows with a matching CDR3 protein are joined into one entry that keeps the most common DNA and genes. Clone size and V and J calls follow TCRdb, not the original study. The sample table lists 450,000 to 650,000 distinct CDR3 sequences, around 44% of them with a count of one. 1.5% to 2% of the sample comes from the top ten.

Comments on this clonotype: Its antigen is not yet known. No base quality values were provided; no much bigger clone lies one nucleotide off.

The chain is made from TRBV2 and TRBJ2-5; TRBD2 aligns with 7 central bases. Sequenced sample: blood. The sequence derives from a girl aged 5-17 years with multiple sclerosis. This receptor carries the CDR3 CASSEIGGRETQYF. DNA sequence: TGTGCCAGCAGTGAAATCGGGGGGAGGGAGACCCAGTACTTC.